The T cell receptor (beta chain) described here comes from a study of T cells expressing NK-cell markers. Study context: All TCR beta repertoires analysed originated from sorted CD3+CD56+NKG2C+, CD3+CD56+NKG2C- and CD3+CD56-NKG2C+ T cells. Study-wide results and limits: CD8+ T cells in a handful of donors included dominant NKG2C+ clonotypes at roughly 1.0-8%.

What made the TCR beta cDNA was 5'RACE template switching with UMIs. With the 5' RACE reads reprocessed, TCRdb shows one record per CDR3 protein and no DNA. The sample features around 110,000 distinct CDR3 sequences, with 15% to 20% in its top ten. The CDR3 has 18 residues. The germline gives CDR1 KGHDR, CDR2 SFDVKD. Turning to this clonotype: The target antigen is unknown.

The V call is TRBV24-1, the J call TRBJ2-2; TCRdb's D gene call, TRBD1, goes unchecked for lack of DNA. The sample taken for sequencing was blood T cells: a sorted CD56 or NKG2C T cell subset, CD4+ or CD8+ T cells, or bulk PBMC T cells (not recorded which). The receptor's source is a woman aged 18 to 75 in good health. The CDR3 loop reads CATSSETGLRSGSGELFF.